Sequencing of this TCR beta chain was carried out in a study of OX40 agonist ivuxolimab in advanced cancers. Study information: The drug used for patients, ivuxolimab, was an agonistic anti-OX40 (CD134) antibody.

Researchers took blood at baseline, on cycle 4 day 1, and on cycle 7 day 1. The CDR3 extends over 15 amino acids. V was clipped by 4 bases and J by 0 bases, with 13 bases between them. The germline V gene has CDR1 SGHNT and CDR2 YYREEE (reference sequence). Clones were read by immunoSEQ multiplex PCR, and TCRdb kept only the in-frame ones, dropping some. Of 45,000 to 50,000 clones in the sample, around nine tenths are singletons; the top ten hold around 2%. The source of this sequence is an adult with an advanced solid tumor such as melanoma, head and neck, liver or kidney cancer. The rearrangement links TRBV5-4 to TRBJ1-1; D gene ambiguous. The sequencing here drew on CD4+ or CD8+ T cells sorted from blood, taken in a trial of the OX40 agonist ivuxolimab. In DNA, the CDR3 is TGTGCCAGCAGCAGACCGGGAATCATGAACACTGAAGCTTTCTTT. Its translation: CASSRPGIMNTEAFF.